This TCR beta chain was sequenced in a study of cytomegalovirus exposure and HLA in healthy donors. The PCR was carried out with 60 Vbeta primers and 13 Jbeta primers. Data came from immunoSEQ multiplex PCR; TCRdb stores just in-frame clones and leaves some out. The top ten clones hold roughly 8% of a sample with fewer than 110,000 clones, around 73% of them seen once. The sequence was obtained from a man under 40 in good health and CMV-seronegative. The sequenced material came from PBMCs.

Here the CDR3 reads CASSPPASGAYEQYF. The CDR3 nucleotides are TGTGCCAGCTCACCACCGGCTAGCGGGGCCTACGAGCAGTACTTC. The chain combines TRBV18 with TRBJ2-7; 9 nucleotides agree with TRBD2. Germline CDR1 is KGHSH and CDR2 is LQKENI. V lost 0 bases, J lost 2 bases, and 2 bases stayed unmatched. This CDR3 region has 15 residues.